These 25 T cell receptor beta chains came from one sample sequenced in a study of T cells in narcolepsy. The table came from immunoSEQ multiplex PCR; TCRdb's copy has only in-frame clones and leaves some out. Of about 32,000 clones listed, roughly 83% are singletons. The sequenced material came from CD45RA- memory CD4+ T cells from PBMCs. The receptors were gathered from a human donor with narcolepsy.

The rearrangement links TRBV5-1 to TRBJ2-7; 11 bases fit TRBD2. Germline CDR1 reads SGHRS; CDR2 reads YFSETQ. CDR3 length equals 14 residues. Trimming at V came to 6 bases and at J to 7 bases, leaving 9 bases not matched to a gene. CDR3 amino acids: CASTLLAGEGEQYF. The CDR3 nucleotides read TGCGCCAGCACCCTACTAGCGGGGGAGGGAGAGCAGTACTTC.

The chain joins TRBV28 to TRBJ2-3; no clear D. This CDR3 contains 13 residues. The germline gives CDR1 MDHEN, CDR2 SYDVKM. Trimming left V 6 bases short and J 0 bases short, with 7 bases between. The DNA of the CDR3 is TGTGCCAGCAGAATAGATAGCACAGATACGCAGTATTTT. This translates into CASRIDSTDTQYF.

The chain uses TRBV28 and TRBJ2-3; D may be TRBD2 (6 bases). Per the germline V gene, CDR1 is MDHEN and CDR2 is SYDVKM. This CDR3 is 12 amino acids long. V lost 6 bases to trimming and J lost 10 bases, with 14 bases between them. CDR3 sequence: CASRLEPGAQYF. In DNA form, the CDR3 reads TGTGCCAGCAGGCTAGAACCGGGAGCGCAGTATTTT.

This clone turned up a few times. The chain joins TRBV6-1 to TRBJ1-1; D call uncertain. With 4 bases removed from V and 0 bases from J, the gap between germline ends came to 6 bases. The CDR3 consists of 13 residues. Germline V gives CDR1 MNHNS, CDR2 SASEGT. CDR3 residues: CASSGQMNTEAFF. The CDR3 DNA reads as TGTGCCAGCAGTGGACAAATGAACACTGAAGCTTTCTTT.

This clone showed up just a few times. The chain links TRBV12-5 to TRBJ2-7; unclear D gene. V was shortened by 2 bases and J by 5 bases, with 4 bases between the two germline ends. The CDR3 has 11 amino acids. Germline assignment: CDR1 LGHNT and CDR2 FRNRAP. This CDR3 reads CASGLRDEQYF. The CDR3, as DNA: TGTGCTAGTGGTTTGAGGGACGAGCAGTACTTC.

The V call is TRBV5-1, the J call TRBJ2-3; 9 bases are a match to TRBD2. V lost 0 bases to trimming and J lost 2 bases; unmatched junction nucleotides: 7. Per germline, CDR1 SGHRS and CDR2 YFSETQ. The length of the CDR3 is 17 residues. CDR3 region: CASSLDVAGAPTDTQYF. CDR3 in DNA: TGCGCCAGCAGCTTGGACGTAGCGGGAGCGCCCACAGATACGCAGTATTTT.

This chain connects TRBV30 to TRBJ2-3; 9 bases match TRBD1. The CDR3 is 14 amino acids. Looked up from germline, CDR1 is GTSNPN and CDR2 is SVGIG (reference sequence). J gave up 2 bases and V 4 bases, and 4 bases lay outside the gene matches. The CDR3 here is CAWNRGQPTDTQYF. As DNA, the CDR3 is TGTGCCTGGAACAGGGGGCAACCCACAGATACGCAGTATTTT.

This clone was counted only a few times. The chain carries TRBV5-1 and TRBJ2-1, with D possibly matching TRBD2 (6 bases). The CDR3 loop spans 14 amino acids. Germline loops: CDR1 SGHRS, CDR2 YFSETQ. The V gene lost 6 bases and the J gene lost 4 bases, with 14 bases spanning the gap. The CDR3 sequence: CASTGGTGYNEQFF. The CDR3 nucleotides read TGCGCCAGCACAGGCGGGACGGGGTACAATGAGCAGTTCTTC. Full variable domain (missing parts from reference TRBV5-1 and TRBJ2-1): KAGVTQTPRYLIKTRGQQVTLSCSPISGHRSVSWYQQTPGQGLQFLFEYFSETQRNKGNFPGRFSGRQFSNSRSEMNVSTLELGDSALYLCASTGGTGYNEQFFGPGTRLTVL.

V gene TRBV30 combines with J gene TRBJ1-5; D unclear. The length of the CDR3 is 21 residues. The V end lost 3 bases, the J end lost 2 bases, and 32 bases lay between the germline ends. Germline CDR1 GTSNPN, CDR2 SVGIG (reference sequence). The CDR3 spells CAWSWPWGGEAPPVGNQPQHF. CDR3 in DNA: TGTGCCTGGAGCTGGCCATGGGGAGGTGAGGCCCCGCCCGTGGGCAATCAGCCCCAGCATTTT.

This clone was seen a handful of times. The V and J genes are TRBV6-1 and TRBJ2-4; D not certain. The CDR3 extends over 13 amino acids. CDR1 is MNHNS, CDR2 SASEGT, per germline. Trimming took 3 bases from V and 4 from J, leaving 7 bases between them. The DNA of the CDR3 is TGTGCCAGCAGTGAGTCAGGAAAAAACATTCAGTACTTC. Translated: CASSESGKNIQYF.

The chain is built from TRBV5-4 and TRBJ2-3; 11 bases line up with TRBD2. The germline gives CDR1 SGHNT, CDR2 YYREEE (reference sequence). The junction had 11 bases not matched to a gene; V was cut back by 1 base and J by 4 bases. The CDR3 consists of 18 residues. The CDR3 DNA sequence: TGTGCCAGCAGCTTGCCCAGCCTTAGCGGGAGGGCCGCAGATACGCAGTATTTT. Protein product: CASSLPSLSGRAADTQYF.

This rearrangement joins TRBV15 to TRBJ2-2; 7 bases match TRBD2. V dropped 0 bases and J dropped 6; count of bases not matched to a gene: 7. From germline, CDR1 is LNHNV and CDR2 YYDKDF (reference sequence). The CDR3 contains 16 residues. The CDR3 protein is CATSRDRGVEAGELFF. The CDR3 bases are TGTGCCACCAGCAGAGATCGGGGGGTCGAGGCCGGGGAGCTGTTTTTT.

The gene calls are TRBV6-1 and TRBJ2-2; D is perhaps TRBD1 (5 bases). The ends were cut back, 4 bases at V and 6 bases at J, with 12 bases in the middle. CDR3 length equals 14 residues. Looked up from germline, CDR1 is MNHNS and CDR2 is SASEGT. The CDR3 region is CASSVTGSAGELFF. The CDR3 DNA reads TGTGCCAGCAGTGTTACAGGTTCCGCCGGGGAGCTGTTTTTT.

V and J are TRBV18 and TRBJ2-1, with D perhaps matching TRBD1 (6 bases). The CDR3 covers 19 residues. Trimming left V 3 bases short and J 5 bases short, with 26 bases between. The V gene's germline CDR1 is KGHSH and CDR2 LQKENI. The CDR3 spells CASSPAPWRQAITHNEQFF. The CDR3 coding sequence is TGTGCCAGCTCACCCGCCCCCTGGCGACAGGCTATTACCCACAATGAGCAGTTCTTC. The whole variable domain, remainder taken from reference TRBV18 and TRBJ2-1, is NAGVMQNPRHLVRRRGQEARLRCSPMKGHSHVYWYRQLPEEGLKFMVYLQKENIIDESGMPKERFSAEFPKEGPSILRIQQVVRGDSAAYFCASSPAPWRQAITHNEQFFGPGTRLTVL.

The chain uses TRBV6-1 and TRBJ1-2; D is ambiguous. Deletions cut 2 bases from V and 5 bases from J, with 15 bases between. The germline CDR1 and CDR2 sequences are MNHNS and SASEGT. This CDR3 region has 15 residues. The CDR3: CASSERVVGRYGYTF. Here the CDR3 DNA reads TGTGCCAGCAGTGAAAGGGTCGTCGGGCGATATGGCTACACCTTC.

This clone was recorded once. CDR3 protein: CASSHDRGGEQYF. The CDR3 nucleotides read TGCGCCAGCAGCCATGACAGGGGGGGCGAGCAGTACTTC. This chain joins TRBV4-3 and TRBJ2-5, with TRBD1 matching 9 bases. The J call may be wrong; the DNA end is better matched by TRBJ2-7. The CDR3 length is 13 residues. The V gene's germline CDR1 is LGHNA and CDR2 YSLEER.

CDR3 nucleotide sequence: TGTGCCAGCAGCGTGCAGGAGGGTTTCAACTATGGCTACACCTTC. Translation gives CASSVQEGFNYGYTF. V and J are TRBV9 and TRBJ1-2, with D unresolved. Germline CDR1 is SGDLS and CDR2 is YYNGEE. Trimming shortened V by 2 bases and J by 2 bases, and 13 bases separated the two germline ends. The CDR3 has 15 amino acids.

This clone was seen just once. In DNA form, the CDR3 reads TGTGCCAGCAGTTCCGGGATCCTCTACGAGCAGTACTTC. This translates into CASSSGILYEQYF. The rearrangement joins TRBV6-6 to TRBJ2-7; D possibly corresponds to TRBD2 (5 bases). The CDR3 covers 13 residues. V lost 4 bases, J lost 3 bases, and 10 bases lay in between. Per germline, CDR1 MNHNY and CDR2 SVGAGI (reference sequence).

The rearrangement links TRBV10-2 to TRBJ2-1, with D possibly TRBD1 on 5 matching bases. The CDR3 consists of 18 residues. Germline values: CDR1 WSHSY, CDR2 SAAADI. V lost 6 bases, J lost 2 bases, and 23 bases lay in between. The CDR3 DNA follows: TGCGCCAGCAGCTTGACAGCCACGACCATATCAACCTACAATGAGCAGTTCTTC. Residues: CASSLTATTISTYNEQFF.

The CDR3, as DNA: TGTGCCAGCAGTGATAACGGAGGGGCTGATGATACGCAGTATTTT. It specifies CASSDNGGADDTQYF. The chain joins TRBV5-4 to TRBJ2-3; TRBD2 is a possible D gene (6 bases). This CDR3 region has 15 residues. V gave up 5 bases and J gave up 6 bases, with 19 bases separating them. Germline values: CDR1 SGHNT, CDR2 YYREEE (reference sequence).

In regard to this clone: The sample holds other DNA sequences that translate to the same CDR3. The V and J genes are TRBV19 and TRBJ1-2, with D possibly matching TRBD1 (5 bases). The germline V gene encodes CDR1 LNHDA and CDR2 SQIVND (reference sequence). CDR3 length: 12 residues. The germline V and J ends were trimmed by 5 bases and 5 bases, with 9 bases remaining between them. This CDR3 reads CASSEGRYGYTF. As DNA, the CDR3 is TGTGCCAGTAGTGAGGGGAGGTATGGCTACACCTTC.

The chain uses TRBV5-4 and TRBJ1-2; no definite D call. Germline-derived CDR1 and CDR2 are SGHNT and YYREEE (reference sequence). The V and J ends lost 1 base and 3 bases respectively, with 7 bases between them. This CDR3 region has 13 residues. The CDR3 loop reads CASSLLEHYGYTF. Written as DNA, the CDR3 is TGTGCCAGCAGCTTGTTAGAGCACTATGGCTACACCTTC.

The chain combines TRBV10-2 with TRBJ1-6; perhaps TRBD1 as D (6 bases). Germline CDR1 WSHSY, CDR2 SAAADI. Between the trimmed V and J ends, which lost 0 bases and 10 bases, there was a span of 13 bases. This CDR3 spans 15 amino acids. CDR3 bases: TGCGCCAGCAGTGAGTCGACAGGAATCGGCTCACCCCTCCACTTT. Translating it yields CASSESTGIGSPLHF.

In the case of this clone: Within the sample, other DNA sequences also encode this same CDR3. The chain is built from TRBV30 and TRBJ1-4, with D possibly matching TRBD1 (6 bases). The germline gives CDR1 GTSNPN, CDR2 SVGIG (reference sequence). The CDR3 contains 13 residues. V shed 1 base and J shed 3 bases, with 6 bases lying between them. CDR3 sequence: CAWSGGPNEKLFF. The CDR3 coding sequence is TGTGCCTGGAGTGGGGGGCCTAATGAAAAACTGTTTTTT.

This sequence joins TRBV2 and TRBJ1-2; 8 positions agree with TRBD1. The V gene's germline CDR1 is SNHLY and CDR2 FYNNEI. The CDR3 length is 14 residues. The junction had 6 bases not matched to a gene; V was cut back by 5 bases and J by 4 bases. Here the CDR3 reads CASSYGQGGYGYTF. CDR3 bases: TGTGCCAGCAGTTACGGACAGGGCGGCTATGGCTACACCTTC. The variable domain in full, with the rest retrieved from reference TRBV2 and TRBJ1-2, is EPEVTQTPSHQVTQMGQEVILRCVPISNHLYFYWYRQILGQKVEFLVSFYNNEISEKSEIFDDQFSVERPDGSNFTLKIRSTKLEDSAMYFCASSYGQGGYGYTFGSGTRLTVV.